This TCR beta chain was recorded in a study of early T cells in non-severe SARS-CoV-2 infection (dated by TCRdb to the early 2020s). Regarding the complete study: Bulk RNA from unsorted whole blood was used for TCR sequencing, so alpha and beta chains could not be paired.

Libraries were prepared through 5' RACE. Sequencing took place on a NextSeq 500. To correct for sequencing error and PCR bias, the TCR library protocol tagged individual cDNA molecules with unique molecular identifiers. Sequencing covered both TCR alpha and beta chains, and within each sample the abundances of alpha and beta sequences were tightly co-correlated. Per the source publication's procedure: Decombinator V4 was used to annotate TCR sequences for V gene, J gene and CDR3. Expanded TCRs were defined as changing significantly between any two time points under a Poisson model with p below 0.0001. TCR abundances were normalised to the total number of TCRs sequenced in each sample and reported as counts per million. TRAV1-2 paired with TRAJ12, TRAJ20 or TRAJ33 defined MAIT TCRs, while TRAV10 paired with TRAJ18 defined iNKT TCRs. VDJdb, accessed 1 November 2021, was searched for CMV, EBV and SARS-CoV-2 annotated TCRs, excluding TCRs annotated for multiple antigens. In-frame beta chains were kept once TCRdb had trimmed the public reads at Q25 with fastp and called clones with MiXCR. Rows matching on CDR3 protein sequence are summarized as one entry with the most common DNA and genes. These V and J calls rely on TCRdb rather than the paper's analysis. This sample has tens of thousands of distinct CDR3 sequences in its table, and about 12% of those were observed once. Approximately 7% of the sample lies in the top ten.

General findings and caveats noted by the study authors: VDJdb matching was skewed toward anti-spike CD8 responses, so virus-specific expansions were likely underestimated and private and CD4 specificities were missed.

Set within a cohort of healthcare workers in London, UK, this nested case-control study involved weekly PCR testing of nasopharyngeal swabs along with blood sampling. Between 23 and 31 March 2020, the week of the UK lockdown, healthcare workers were enrolled and then followed up weekly for as long as 16 weeks. Looking up the germline V gene (reference sequence) yields CDR1 DFQATT and CDR2 SNEGSKA. Unmatched junction bases come to 6, with V trimmed by 1 base and J by 5 bases. The CDR3 runs 14 residues from the cysteine to the phenylalanine. Only the CDR3 part of the read is kept: 42 bases, read in frame from the first base. This clonotype showed up many times. Its antigen remains unidentified. No clone much larger than this one lies a single base away; base qualities are absent.

The sequence came from an adult who was a healthcare worker with PCR-confirmed SARS-CoV-2 infection or an uninfected control (not recorded which). The V and J segments used are TRBV20-1 and TRBJ2-7; 9 central bases correspond to TRBD1. The sample taken for sequencing was whole blood. The CDR3 region has the sequence CSARADRGFDEQYF. The nucleotide sequence reads as follows: TGCAGTGCTAGAGCCGACAGGGGGTTTGACGAGCAGTACTTC.